This T cell receptor (beta chain) came from a study of cytomegalovirus exposure and HLA in healthy donors. The CDR3 length is 15 residues. The ends were cut back, 0 bases at V and 11 bases at J, with 19 bases in the middle. Germline V gives CDR1 MGHRA, CDR2 YSYEKL. The PCR was carried out with 60 Vbeta primers and 13 Jbeta primers. Produced via immunoSEQ multiplex PCR; TCRdb's table is partial and in-frame only. This table has more than 150,000 clones, approximately 80% appearing once. The sequenced material came from PBMCs. The clonotype comes from a boy younger than 18 in good health and CMV-seronegative. The chain couples TRBV4-1 to TRBJ1-1; D possibly corresponds to TRBD1 (6 bases). The CDR3 reads CASSQEQGGIKGAFF. Written as DNA, the CDR3 is TGCGCCAGCAGCCAAGAACAGGGAGGGATAAAGGGCGCTTTCTTT.